These 5 T cell receptor beta chains came from one sample sequenced in a study of blood T cell repertoires in COVID-19 (TCRdb year 2020). The library was prepared using the immunoSEQ multiplex PCR assay. This immuneACCESS table, as held by TCRdb, lists in-frame sequences with V and J called but not all clones. Of the missing ones, under half trace to an unresolved V gene in checked studies; the others have no known cause. Counted in this sample were approximately 440,000 clones; roughly 88% of them appeared once. Of the sample, approximately 12% is held by the ten largest clones. Source material: peripheral blood. These receptors were taken from a woman between 45 and 60 years old with COVID-19, enrolled during active disease.

The chain carries TRBV5-1 and TRBJ1-4; 10 positions agree with TRBD1. The germline V gene encodes CDR1 SGHRS and CDR2 YFSETQ. The J segment lost 1 base and the V segment lost 3 bases, leaving 3 bases of the junction unmatched. This CDR3 has 16 residues. CDR3 region: CASSSGQGKTNEKLFF. In nucleotides, the CDR3 is TGCGCCAGCAGCTCGGGACAGGGGAAAACTAATGAAAAACTGTTTTTT. Full variable domain (rest looked up from reference TRBV5-1 and TRBJ1-4): KAGVTQTPRYLIKTRGQQVTLSCSPISGHRSVSWYQQTPGQGLQFLFEYFSETQRNKGNFPGRFSGRQFSNSRSEMNVSTLELGDSALYLCASSSGQGKTNEKLFFGSGTQLSVL.

The rearrangement uses TRBV28 and TRBJ2-7, with 9 bases aligning to TRBD1. The CDR3 loop spans 14 amino acids. V lost 3 bases to trimming and J lost 4 bases; unmatched junction nucleotides: 4. CDR1 is MDHEN, CDR2 SYDVKM, per germline. In DNA, the CDR3 is TGTGCCAGCAGTTTGGGTGGGACAGGGTACGAGCAGTACTTC. This codes for CASSLGGTGYEQYF.

In its sample, this clone was seen once. The V call is TRBV12-3 or TRBV12-4, the J call TRBJ1-2; D possibly corresponds to TRBD1 (6 bases). V was pared by 4 bases and J by 4 bases, with 10 bases between. The CDR3 consists of 13 residues. The chain's CDR3 is CASSSGTFYGYTF. The CDR3 DNA follows: TGTGCCAGCAGTTCAGGGACATTCTATGGCTACACCTTC.

On this clone: The same CDR3 can be traced to other DNA sequences in this sample. V is TRBV6-1 and J is TRBJ1-1, with D unclear. With 0 bases removed from V and 5 bases from J, the gap between germline ends came to 7 bases. Germline loops: CDR1 MNHNS, CDR2 SASEGT. This CDR3 is built from 13 residues. The CDR3 spells CASSEARGTEAFF. CDR3 nucleotides: TGTGCCAGCAGTGAAGCGCGAGGGACTGAAGCTTTCTTT.

The rearrangement uses TRBV30 and TRBJ1-1, with D hard to call. This CDR3 has 12 amino acids. CDR1 is GTSNPN, CDR2 SVGIG, per germline (reference sequence). The V gene lost 5 bases and the J gene lost 5 bases, with 12 bases spanning the gap. Here the CDR3 reads CAWGRALTEAFF. In DNA, the CDR3 is TGTGCCTGGGGGAGGGCGTTGACTGAAGCTTTCTTT.